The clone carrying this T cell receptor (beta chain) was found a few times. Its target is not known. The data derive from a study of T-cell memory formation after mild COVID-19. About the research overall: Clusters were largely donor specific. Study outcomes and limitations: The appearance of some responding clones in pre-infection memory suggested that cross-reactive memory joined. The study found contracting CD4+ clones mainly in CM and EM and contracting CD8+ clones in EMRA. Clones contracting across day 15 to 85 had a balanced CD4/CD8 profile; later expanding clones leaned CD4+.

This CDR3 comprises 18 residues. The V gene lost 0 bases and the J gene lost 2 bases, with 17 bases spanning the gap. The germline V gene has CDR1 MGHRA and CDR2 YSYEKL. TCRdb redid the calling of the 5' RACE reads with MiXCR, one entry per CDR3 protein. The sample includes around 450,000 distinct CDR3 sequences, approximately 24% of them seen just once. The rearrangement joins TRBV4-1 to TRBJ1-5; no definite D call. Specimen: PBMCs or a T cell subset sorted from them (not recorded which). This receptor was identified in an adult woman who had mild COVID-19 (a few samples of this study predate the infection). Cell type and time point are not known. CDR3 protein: CASSQETFGDKGNQPQHF. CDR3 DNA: TGCGCCAGCAGCCAAGAGACCTTCGGGGATAAGGGCAATCAGCCCCAGCATTTT.